This T cell receptor (beta chain) is drawn from a study of blood T cell repertoires in COVID-19. Study context: PBMCs, B-cell-depleted T cells, or T cells provided the cDNA or gDNA that made up the material.

This study enrolled people aged about 18 to 90 from about 26 US geographic areas. Clinical history as reported by participants underpinned cohort assignment. In the authors' methods: Reference gene primer amplification yielded estimated nucleated cell counts. Generated by immunoSEQ multiplex PCR, the TCRdb table keeps only in-frame clones and is missing some. V and J calls and clone size come straight from that table; D and trimming were deduced from the DNA. The sample lists around 170,000 clones; 88% were seen once. V lost 2 bases, J lost 4 bases, and 20 bases lay in between. CDR3 length: 18 amino acids. Germline V CDR1 and CDR2: SGHDN, FVKESK.

Material: PBMCs or T cells enriched from blood (not recorded which). The chain uses TRBV14 and TRBJ2-2; possible D gene TRBD1, 5 bases. This TCR was sampled from a woman between 18 and 30 years old who had recovered from COVID-19. The CDR3 protein is CASSQKIGASDVTGELFF. The DNA for the CDR3 is TGTGCCAGCAGCCAAAAGATAGGGGCATCCGACGTCACCGGGGAGCTGTTTTTT.